Presented here are 13 T cell receptor beta chains from one specimen sequenced in a study of T-cell reconstitution after alpha-beta-depleted transplantation in children. A library of TCRbeta sequences, prepared with unique molecular identifiers, was generated. MiXCR, applied by TCRdb to the PCR reads, yields one record per CDR3 protein. The table records roughly 350,000 distinct CDR3 sequences, about 9.4% of them present only once. The sample in question was PBMCs from the stem cell graft donor, obtained from the stem cell graft. Receptor source: a human donor who donated a stem cell graft to a child with acute lymphoblastic leukemia.

This chain links TRBV15 with TRBJ2-2, with TRBD2 identical over 16 bases. The germline V gene has CDR1 LNHNV and CDR2 YYDKDF (reference sequence). Losses at the gene ends were 7 bases for V and 4 bases for J; bases not matched to a gene: 18. This CDR3 has 21 amino acids. CDR3 sequence: CATIPHDTGTSGRAGTGELFF. The CDR3 nucleotides are TGTGCCACCATCCCACACGACACCGGGACTAGCGGGAGGGCCGGCACCGGGGAGCTGTTTTTT.

The chain combines TRBV4-1 with TRBJ2-1, with D perhaps TRBD2 (5 bases). Germline assignment: CDR1 MGHRA and CDR2 YSYEKL. Trimming cost V 5 bases and J 6 bases, with 17 bases left between them. This CDR3 contains 15 residues. The CDR3 protein is CASSEGWARGNEQFF. CDR3 nucleotide sequence: TGCGCCAGCAGCGAGGGCTGGGCGCGCGGCAATGAGCAGTTCTTC.

This clonotype showed up just a few times. The chain uses TRBV29-1 and TRBJ2-3; TRBD2 matches 12 bases. This CDR3 spans 16 amino acids. V dropped 2 bases and J dropped 7; count of bases not matched to a gene: 10. CDR1 is SQVTM, CDR2 ANQGSEA, per germline. CDR3 nucleotide sequence: TGCAGCGTTGAATGGGTCCTAGCGGGAGGGCCAAATACGCAGTATTTT. This translates into CSVEWVLAGGPNTQYF.

Ten or more counts support this clonotype. The rearrangement uses TRBV3-1 and TRBJ2-1; TRBD2 matches 12 bases. V shed 0 bases and J 15 bases; nucleotides not matched to a gene: 9. The CDR3 length is 15 residues. Germline assignment: CDR1 LGHDT and CDR2 YNNKEL (reference sequence). CDR3 nucleotides: TGTGCCAGCAGCCAAGACAGGCTAGCGGGAGGGCCTCGGTTCTTC. Encoded protein: CASSQDRLAGGPRFF.

This clonotype was observed a few times. This sequence joins TRBV12-3 or TRBV12-4 and TRBJ2-2; no reliable D call. V lost 8 bases and J lost 2, with 18 bases in between. CDR3 length: 16 residues. The CDR3 reads CASHLGETINTGELFF. CDR3 sequence (DNA): TGTGCCAGCCATCTTGGCGAGACCATCAACACCGGGGAGCTGTTTTTT.

The table lists this clonotype with a count of one. The V gene is TRBV29-1, the J gene TRBJ1-3; TRBD1 is a possible D gene (5 bases). Looked up from germline, CDR1 is SQVTM and CDR2 is ANQGSEA. The CDR3 is 12 residues long. V was trimmed by 7 bases and J by 12 bases, leaving 19 bases between them. The CDR3 loop is CSARDVGSIIYF. The CDR3 DNA follows: TGCAGCGCTAGGGACGTCGGAAGCATCATATATTTT.

The V gene is TRBV29-1, the J gene TRBJ1-5, with 7 bases aligning to TRBD1. V trimming: 4 bases; J trimming: 5 bases; junction bases outside the gene matches: 5. CDR1 and CDR2 (germline): SQVTM, ANQGSEA. The CDR3 is made up of 13 amino acids. CDR3 sequence reads: CSVGEGGDQPQHF. CDR3 DNA: TGCAGCGTTGGTGAAGGGGGCGATCAGCCCCAGCATTTT. Together with reference TRBV29-1 and TRBJ1-5, the CDR3 gives the full variable domain: SAVISQKPSRDICQRGTSLTIQCQVDSQVTMMFWYRQQPGQSLTLIATANQGSEATYESGFVIDKFPISRPNLTFSTLTVSNMSPEDSSIYLCSVGEGGDQPQHFGDGTRLSIL.

The chain has TRBV7-9 and TRBJ2-7; D perhaps matches TRBD2 (5 bases). The CDR3 runs to 15 residues. The ends were cut back, 5 bases at V and 3 bases at J, with 17 bases in the middle. CDR1 is SEHNR and CDR2 is FQNEAQ in the germline V gene (reference sequence). CDR3 in DNA: TGTGCCAGCAGCACCGAGCGGAGCCAGTTCTACGAGCAGTACTTC. As protein: CASSTERSQFYEQYF. Full variable domain (remainder filled in from reference TRBV7-9 and TRBJ2-7): DTGVSQNPRHKITKRGQNVTFRCDPISEHNRLYWYRQTLGQGPEFLTYFQNEAQLEKSRLLSDRFSAERPKGSFSTLEIQRTEQGDSAMYLCASSTERSQFYEQYFGPGTRLTVT.

The chain is built from TRBV12-3 or TRBV12-4 and TRBJ2-1; weak D call: TRBD1 (8 bases). The ends were cut back, 7 bases at V and 6 bases at J, with 22 bases in the middle. There are 16 residues in the CDR3. The CDR3 protein is CASNPRGGTGINEQFF. CDR3 sequence (DNA): TGTGCCAGCAACCCAAGGGGGGGGACAGGAATCAATGAGCAGTTCTTC.

The chain joins TRBV12-3 or TRBV12-4 to TRBJ2-7; 11 positions match TRBD2. V shed 5 bases, J shed 6 bases, and the junction held 6 bases outside the gene matches. The CDR3 spans 14 residues. CDR3 nucleotide sequence: TGTGCCAGCAGTCGACTAGCGGGAATCGGCGAGCAGTACTTC. It yields the protein CASSRLAGIGEQYF.

This chain links TRBV12-3 or TRBV12-4 with TRBJ2-5, with D perhaps assigned TRBD1 or TRBD2 (5 bases each). Between the trimmed V and J ends, which lost 3 bases and 3 bases, there was a span of 23 bases. The CDR3 consists of 18 residues. CDR3: CASSFTPIGTLGKETQYF. The CDR3, as DNA: TGTGCCAGCAGTTTTACCCCCATCGGGACGTTGGGAAAAGAGACCCAGTACTTC.

V gene TRBV20-1 combines with J gene TRBJ2-3; possible D gene TRBD2, 6 bases. Trimming took off 1 base at V and 0 bases at J, with 11 bases between the two ends. Germline V gene lookup returns CDR1 DFQATT and CDR2 SNEGSKA (reference sequence). CDR3 length: 15 residues. DNA for the CDR3: TGCAGTGCTAGAGCCGAGGGGACTAGCACAGATACGCAGTATTTT. Its protein is CSARAEGTSTDTQYF.

The sample holds a few counts of this clonotype. The chain uses TRBV20-1 and TRBJ2-1; the match to TRBD1 covers 9 bases. Germline loops: CDR1 DFQATT, CDR2 SNEGSKA (reference sequence). CDR3 length: 17 amino acids. The trim removed 3 bases at V and 3 bases at J, leaving 12 bases unmatched. CDR3 sequence reads: CSARTAGQGLGYNEQFF. Here the CDR3 DNA reads TGCAGTGCTAGGACGGCGGGACAGGGATTGGGCTACAATGAGCAGTTCTTC.